Listed below are T cell receptor beta chains from one sample, sequenced in a study of blood T cell repertoires in COVID-19. Sequenced by immunoSEQ multiplex PCR; TCRdb stores in-frame clones only, minus some. The sample has roughly 7,900 clones; around nine tenths are singletons. The specimen sequenced was peripheral blood. These receptor sequences come from a human donor with active COVID-19. The donor label of this sample is uncertain. Both conserved end residues are part of each CDR3. The D gene is left open where the match is weak. A row's size may be missing; if present it is once, few, many or a size class.

- TRBJ1-2 TRBV7-9 12 - CASSLLAGHYTF TGTGCCAGCAGCTTACTCGCAGGGCACTACACCTTC
- TRBJ1-6 TRBV11-2 18 TRBD1 CASSLVLGQGVGRSPLHF TGTGCCAGCAGCTTAGTTCTCGGACAGGGCGTGGGGCGGTCACCCCTCCACTTT
- TRBJ1-1 TRBV6-2/TRBV6-3 17 TRBD1 CASSYSLMTGMNTEAFF TGTGCCAGCAGTTACTCCTTAATGACAGGGATGAACACTGAAGCTTTCTTT
- TRBJ1-2 TRBV28 14 - CASSLRGSQWGYTF TGTGCCAGCAGTTTGAGAGGGTCCCAATGGGGCTACACCTTC
- TRBJ1-2 TRBV28 15 TRBD1 CASRTGDLPGYGYTF TGTGCCAGCAGAACAGGGGACCTCCCAGGATATGGCTACACCTTC
- TRBJ2-3 TRBV7-3 13 - CASSLRRSDTQYF TGTGCCAGCAGCTTAAGGAGGTCAGATACGCAGTATTTT
- TRBJ1-2 TRBV7-9 11 - CASSFTGGYTF TGTGCCAGCAGCTTTACGGGTGGCTACACCTTC
once TRBJ2-5 TRBV7-9 11 - CASSTEETQYF TGTGCCAGCAGCACAGAAGAGACCCAGTACTTC
- TRBJ2-5 TRBV7-9 16 TRBD2 CASSGLAGGWGETQYF TGTGCCAGCAGCGGACTAGCGGGAGGGTGGGGAGAGACCCAGTACTTC
once TRBJ1-5 TRBV2 16 - CASSLIRALDNQPQHF TGTGCCAGCAGTCTTATCAGGGCCTTGGACAATCAGCCCCAGCATTTT
- TRBJ2-1 TRBV19 14 - CASTKRNAYNEQFF TGTGCCAGTACTAAGCGGAACGCCTACAATGAGCAGTTCTTC
- TRBJ1-1 TRBV6-5 12 - CASSPGTPEAFF TGTGCCAGCAGTCCTGGGACACCTGAAGCTTTCTTT
- TRBJ1-2 TRBV5-1 14 TRBD1 CASSLGTEDYGYTF TGCGCCAGCAGCTTAGGGACAGAGGACTATGGCTACACCTTC
- TRBJ2-5 TRBV2 14 TRBD2 CASHWGAGVETQYF TGTGCCAGCCACTGGGGAGCGGGAGTGGAGACCCAGTACTTC
- TRBJ1-1 TRBV23-1 15 - CASSQVDGGGTEAFF TGCGCCAGCAGTCAAGTAGACGGGGGTGGTACTGAAGCTTTCTTT
- TRBJ2-7 TRBV19 14 - CASSIVWDKGEQYF TGTGCCAGTAGTATTGTCTGGGACAAAGGCGAGCAGTACTTC
few TRBJ1-6 TRBV3-1/TRBV3-2 15 - CASSQGWQGYSPLHF TGTGCCAGCAGCCAAGGATGGCAGGGTTATTCACCCCTCCACTTT
- TRBJ1-5 TRBV6-2/TRBV6-3 13 - CASSYVSDQPQHF TGTGCCAGCAGTTACGTGTCGGATCAGCCCCAGCATTTT
- TRBJ2-1 TRBV4-1 16 - CASSQEGRVAYNEQFF TGCGCCAGCAGCCAAGAAGGCAGGGTTGCCTACAATGAGCAGTTCTTC
- TRBJ1-1 TRBV6-4 11 - CASRRRLEAFF TGTGCCAGCCGCCGTCGACTTGAAGCTTTCTTT
- TRBJ2-7 TRBV28 15 - CASRPDKGHLYEQYF TGTGCCAGCAGACCTGACAAGGGACACCTCTACGAGCAGTACTTC
- TRBJ2-3 TRBV27 14 - CASSTRGRTDTQYF TGTGCCAGCAGTACCCGTGGGCGCACAGATACGCAGTATTTT
- TRBJ2-3 TRBV18 14 TRBD1 CASSRDSDPDTQYF TGTGCCAGCTCACGGGACAGCGACCCAGATACGCAGTATTTT
- TRBJ2-7 TRBV27 16 TRBD2 CASSLEGSGRTYEQYF TGTGCCAGCAGTTTAGAGGGTAGCGGGCGTACCTACGAGCAGTACTTC
once TRBJ2-1 TRBV6-2/TRBV6-3 15 TRBD1 CASSLDRGPYNEQFF TGTGCCAGCAGCTTGGACAGGGGGCCTTACAATGAGCAGTTCTTC
- TRBJ2-7 TRBV27 14 - CASSFGGSSYEQYF TGTGCCAGCAGTTTCGGGGGAAGCTCCTACGAGCAGTACTTC
- TRBJ2-3 TRBV7-8 16 TRBD1 CASSPAETGMADTQYF TGTGCCAGCAGCCCAGCGGAGACAGGGATGGCAGATACGCAGTATTTT
- TRBJ2-5 TRBV7-9 12 - CASSYREETQYF TGTGCCAGCAGCTACAGGGAAGAGACCCAGTACTTC
- TRBJ2-7 TRBV7-8 12 - CASSSLNYEQYF TGTGCCAGCAGCTCCCTAAACTACGAGCAGTACTTC